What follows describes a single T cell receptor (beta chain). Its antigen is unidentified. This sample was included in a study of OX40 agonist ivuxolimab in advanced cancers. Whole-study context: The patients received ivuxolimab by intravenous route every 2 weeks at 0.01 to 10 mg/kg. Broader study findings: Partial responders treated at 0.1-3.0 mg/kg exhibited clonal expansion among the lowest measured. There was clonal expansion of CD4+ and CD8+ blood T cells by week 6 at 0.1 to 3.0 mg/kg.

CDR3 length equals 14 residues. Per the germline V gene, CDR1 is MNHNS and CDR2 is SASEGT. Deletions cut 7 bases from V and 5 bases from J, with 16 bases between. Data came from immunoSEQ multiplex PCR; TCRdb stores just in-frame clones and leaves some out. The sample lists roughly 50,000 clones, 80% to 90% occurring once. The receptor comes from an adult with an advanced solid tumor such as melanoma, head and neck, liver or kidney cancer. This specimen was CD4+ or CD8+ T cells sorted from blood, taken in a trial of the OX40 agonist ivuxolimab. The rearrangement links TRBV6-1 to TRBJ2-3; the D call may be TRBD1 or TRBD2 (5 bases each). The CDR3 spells CASNTYGAGDTQYF. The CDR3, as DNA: TGTGCCAGCAATACTTACGGGGCCGGAGATACGCAGTATTTT.